This T cell receptor beta chain was sequenced during a study of regulatory T cells in long-lasting Graves disease. Study-wide context: For a period under 3 months, newly diagnosed Graves' patients had taken antithyroid drugs.

The CDR3 extends over 13 amino acids. CDR1 is SEHNR and CDR2 is FQNEAQ in the germline V gene (reference sequence). The germline V and J ends were trimmed by 4 bases and 7 bases, with 11 bases remaining between them. According to the study, TCR beta libraries were built with iRepertoire HTBI primers and CDR3-region Arm-PCR. MiXCR, run by TCRdb on the multiplex PCR reads, gives a single entry per CDR3 protein. The table shows 350,000 to 400,000 distinct CDR3 sequences, with 15% to 17% occurring only once. The time point denotes: newly diagnosed GD, antithyroid drugs for less than 3 months. Making the TCR library involved RNA that had been extracted from PBMCs. This clonotype was found a few times. The target antigen is unknown. Whole-study findings and limits: The study found persistent patients shared more public clonotypes (about 3,000) than new patients (about 990). Repertoires from persistent disease leaned toward TRBV28, TRBJ1-2 and TRBJ2-5.

The rearrangement links TRBV7-9 to TRBJ1-5; D perhaps matches TRBD1 (5 bases). This receptor was taken from a female donor with Graves disease. Source: peripheral blood mononuclear cells (PBMCs), taken at new diagnosis, from a patient treated with antithyroid drugs. The CDR3: CASSWGGYQPQHF. The CDR3 DNA reads as TGTGCCAGCAGCTGGGGGGGATACCAGCCCCAGCATTTT.